A selection of T cell receptor beta chains follows, all from one sample in a study of technical replicates of blood from several donors. Profiling relied on immunoSEQ multiplex PCR, and the TCRdb table lists in-frame clones only, not all of them. The table has 84,000 or so clones, roughly 94% seen once. Source material: T cells isolated from PBMCs. All receptors come from a human donor in good health. The CDR3 runs from the conserved cysteine through the conserved F or W.

j_call | v_call | cdr3_aa
TRBJ1-3 | TRBV19 | CASSIGQGFVSGNTIYF
TRBJ1-2 | TRBV6-5 | CASSSQPGQFSYGYTF
TRBJ2-2 | TRBV28 | CASSSMGLAGGSDGELFF
TRBJ2-2 | TRBV5-1 | CASSPRQGTGELFF
TRBJ2-1 | TRBV4-1 | CASSDRDLGNEQFF
TRBJ1-1 | TRBV18 | CASSSDSNTEAFF
TRBJ2-3 | TRBV15 | CATSRESISTDTQYF
TRBJ2-1 | TRBV18 | CASSRTTRIDNEQFF
TRBJ1-4 | TRBV4-2 | CASSQGVQRAAGEKLFF
TRBJ1-3 | TRBV28 | CASSSHDRDGNTIYF
TRBJ2-1 | TRBV4-1 | CASSQVIDRYNEQFF
TRBJ2-2 | TRBV27 | CASSLPGQGNTGELFF
TRBJ2-7 | TRBV13 | CASSSLRNEQYF
TRBJ2-5 | TRBV7-3 | CASSQTGVETQYF
TRBJ1-4 | TRBV7-8 | CASSLNTGTGGVREKLFF
TRBJ2-5 | TRBV7-8 | CASSLGQGRGSPGAQYF
TRBJ2-5 | TRBV4-1 | CASSQLWGTANQETQYF